The 16 T cell receptor beta chains given below trace back to one sample, sequenced in a study of blood T cell repertoires in COVID-19. The repertoire was sequenced with immunoSEQ multiplex PCR; TCRdb's copy has only in-frame clones and lacks some. Here the sample spans around 120,000 clones, less than 80% being singletons. Sequences were obtained from peripheral blood. The receptor source for this set is a man in his fifties with acute or convalescent COVID-19.

The rearrangement joins TRBV5-4 to TRBJ2-7; 7 positions agree with TRBD2. Per the germline V gene, CDR1 is SGHNT and CDR2 is YYREEE (reference sequence). V lost 0 bases, J lost 0 bases, and 9 bases stayed unmatched. CDR3 length: 17 amino acids. CDR3 loop: CASSLAAGGGRSYEQYF. The CDR3 nucleotides read TGTGCCAGCAGCTTGGCGGCTGGGGGAGGGCGCTCCTACGAGCAGTACTTC. The full variable domain, in which reference TRBV5-4 and TRBJ2-7 provide the parts outside the CDR3, is ETGVTQSPTHLIKTRGQQVTLRCSSQSGHNTVSWYQQALGQGPQFIFQYYREEENGRGNFPPRFSGLQFPNYSSELNVNALELDDSALYLCASSLAAGGGRSYEQYFGPGTRLTVT.

This chain links TRBV29-1 with TRBJ2-1; D is unresolved. The ends were cut back, 0 bases at V and 6 bases at J, with 6 bases in the middle. Germline-derived CDR1 and CDR2 are SQVTM and ANQGSEA. The CDR3 has 12 residues. The CDR3 DNA reads as TGCAGCGTTGAAGAGAACTCCAATGAGCAGTTCTTC. It encodes CSVEENSNEQFF.

The rearrangement links TRBV5-1 to TRBJ2-7; 9 positions agree with TRBD2. The V gene's germline CDR1 is SGHRS and CDR2 YFSETQ. The CDR3 covers 15 residues. Germline trimming cut 4 bases from V and 1 base from J; bases unmatched to any gene: 6. CDR3 loop: CASSDVSGRSYEQYF. The CDR3, as DNA: TGCGCCAGCAGCGACGTTAGCGGGAGATCCTACGAGCAGTACTTC.

The chain employs TRBV3-1 (or the pseudogene TRBV3-2) and TRBJ1-3; no clear D gene. CDR1 and CDR2 (germline): LGHDT, YNNKEL (reference sequence). The CDR3 totals 15 residues. V was pared by 4 bases and J by 2 bases, with 12 bases between. CDR3 region: CASSPIGDTGNTIYF. The CDR3 bases are TGTGCCAGCAGCCCAATTGGTGACACTGGAAACACCATATATTTT.

This clone turned up a few times. The chain carries TRBV2 and TRBJ1-1, with a possible D match to TRBD1 (5 bases). This CDR3 has 13 residues. The V and J ends lost 6 bases and 7 bases respectively, with 15 bases between them. Germline CDR1 reads SNHLY; CDR2 reads FYNNEI. In nucleotides, the CDR3 is TGTGCCAGCAGGCGGGGGGGTCAAGATGAAGCTTTCTTT. Translation: CASRRGGQDEAFF.

This sequence joins TRBV5-1 and TRBJ1-2; D gene ambiguous. CDR1 SGHRS and CDR2 YFSETQ come from the germline V gene. The CDR3 consists of 14 residues. Trimming shortened V by 4 bases and J by 3 bases, and 13 bases separated the two germline ends. DNA of the CDR3: TGCGCCAGCAGCCATGACCTGGAGGACTATGGCTACACCTTC. This encodes CASSHDLEDYGYTF.

This sequence joins TRBV15 and TRBJ2-1, with 9 bases fitting TRBD2. CDR3 length: 15 residues. Germline V gene data show CDR1 as LNHNV and CDR2 as YYDKDF (reference sequence). Trimming at V came to 0 bases and at J to 7 bases, leaving 4 bases not matched to a gene. In DNA form, the CDR3 reads TGTGCCACCAGCAGAGAACTGCGGGAGGGAAATGAGCAGTTCTTC. Encoded protein: CATSRELREGNEQFF.

V usage is TRBV11-2 and J usage is TRBJ1-6, with D unresolved. From germline, CDR1 is SGHAT and CDR2 FQNNGV. This CDR3 is 15 amino acids long. Trimming removed 5 bases at V and 0 bases at J, with 8 bases between. CDR3 residues: CASSLHYSYNSPLHF. The DNA for the CDR3 is TGTGCCAGCAGCCTACACTACTCCTATAATTCACCCCTCCACTTT.

This clone appeared a few times. V is TRBV6-5 and J is TRBJ1-5; 7 nucleotides align to TRBD1. The CDR3 spans 14 residues. The trim removed 6 bases at V and 2 bases at J, leaving 4 bases unmatched. CDR1 is MNHEY and CDR2 is SVGAGI in the germline V gene. The CDR3 here is CASSSTGGNQPQHF. CDR3 sequence (DNA): TGTGCCAGCAGCTCAACAGGGGGCAATCAGCCCCAGCATTTT.

This clone has a count of ten or more. The chain recombines TRBV7-3 with TRBJ2-1, with 7 bases identical to TRBD2. CDR3 length: 14 residues. The ends lost 1 base at V and 5 bases at J; junction bases unmatched: 2. Germline CDR1 SGHTA, CDR2 FQGTGA. The CDR3 nucleotides read TGTGCCAGCAGCTTAAGCGGGACTAACAATGAGCAGTTCTTC. The encoded protein is CASSLSGTNNEQFF.

This chain links TRBV28 with TRBJ1-2; no clear D. The V gene's germline CDR1 is MDHEN and CDR2 SYDVKM. V was pared by 6 bases and J by 5 bases, with 10 bases between. The CDR3 totals 12 residues. The CDR3 sequence is CASRQAGYGYTF. CDR3 in DNA: TGTGCCAGCAGGCAGGCGGGGTATGGCTACACCTTC.

The rearrangement links TRBV5-1 to TRBJ2-1; TRBD2 aligns across 9 bases. The CDR3 is made up of 15 amino acids. Germline CDR1 is SGHRS and CDR2 is YFSETQ. V lost 5 bases to trimming and J lost 10 bases; unmatched junction nucleotides: 13. DNA of the CDR3: TGCGCCAGCAGGGGACTAGCAGAAAGATCGTACGAGCAGTTCTTC. This codes for CASRGLAERSYEQFF.

CDR3 sequence: CASSLGGYNEQFF. The CDR3 DNA sequence: TGTGCCAGCAGTTTAGGAGGGTACAATGAGCAGTTCTTC. The chain recombines TRBV27 with TRBJ2-1; a possible D gene is TRBD2 (6 bases). Trimming pared 2 bases from V and 4 bases from J, leaving 6 bases between. Per the germline V gene, CDR1 is MNHEY and CDR2 is SMNVEV (reference sequence). This CDR3 has 13 residues.

This chain joins TRBV3-1 (or the pseudogene TRBV3-2) and TRBJ2-7; D not resolved. The V gene's germline CDR1 is LGHDT and CDR2 YNNKEL (reference sequence). Trimming pared 5 bases from V and 0 bases from J, leaving 8 bases between. CDR3 size: 13 residues. The CDR3 reads CASSSRNSYEQYF. The CDR3 region has the DNA TGTGCCAGCAGCTCGCGGAACTCCTACGAGCAGTACTTC.

This clone was detected only once. The chain is built from TRBV4-1 and TRBJ1-2; 9 bases line up with TRBD1. The trim removed 3 bases at V and 2 bases at J, leaving 4 bases unmatched. Per the germline V gene, CDR1 is MGHRA and CDR2 is YSYEKL. The CDR3 is 15 amino acids. CDR3 loop: CASSQPTGGNYGYTF. The CDR3, as DNA: TGCGCCAGCAGCCAGCCGACAGGGGGGAACTATGGCTACACCTTC.

The chain joins TRBV24-1 to TRBJ2-1; 7 positions agree with TRBD2. The CDR3 loop spans 16 amino acids. Looked up from germline, CDR1 is KGHDR and CDR2 is SFDVKD. Trimming took 12 bases from V and 4 from J; bases not matched to a gene: 17. The CDR3 nucleotides are TGTGCCCCCTCCCTACCTGGCGGACTAGTGTACAATGAGCAGTTCTTC. Translation gives CAPSLPGGLVYNEQFF.